The 24 T cell receptor beta chains listed next were all sequenced from one sample in a study of OX40 agonist ivuxolimab in advanced cancers. Clones were read by immunoSEQ multiplex PCR, and TCRdb kept only the in-frame ones, dropping some. The data show tens of thousands of clones, with approximately 82% seen just once and approximately 0.78% held by the top ten. The sample consisted of CD4+ or CD8+ T cells sorted from blood, taken in a trial of the OX40 agonist ivuxolimab. The source of these receptors is an adult with an advanced solid tumor such as melanoma, head and neck, liver or kidney cancer.

In its sample, this clone was seen a few times. Here the CDR3 DNA reads TGTGCCAGCAGCCCGGTCCCGGGACCTAAGGAAGGTCATGAGCAGTTCTTC. Residues: CASSPVPGPKEGHEQFF. J is TRBJ2-1 and V is TRBV7-8; possibly TRBD1 or TRBD2 for D (5 bases each). Trimming removed 5 bases at V and 8 bases at J, with 25 bases between. The CDR3 runs 17 residues. Germline V gene sequence: CDR1 SGHVS, CDR2 FQNEAQ. The variable domain in full, with the rest retrieved from reference TRBV7-8 and TRBJ2-1, is GAGVSQSPRYKVAKRGQDVALRCDPISGHVSLFWYQQALGQGPEFLTYFQNEAQLDKSGLPSDRFFAERPEGSVSTLKIQRTQQEDSAVYLCASSPVPGPKEGHEQFFGPGTRLTVL.

The rearrangement joins TRBV7-9 to TRBJ2-1; D unresolved. CDR3 length equals 15 residues. Germline CDR1 SEHNR, CDR2 FQNEAQ (reference sequence). V was cut by 2 bases and J by 0 bases, with 8 bases left in between. The CDR3 here is CASSLMMSSYNEQFF. The DNA for the CDR3 is TGTGCCAGCAGCTTAATGATGAGCTCCTACAATGAGCAGTTCTTC.

The sample holds a few counts of this clone. The chain couples TRBV29-1 to TRBJ1-5, with a weak D call TRBD1 (5 bases). There are 13 residues in the CDR3. Trimming removed 4 bases from V and 7 bases from J, with 14 bases in between. Germline CDR1 is SQVTM and CDR2 is ANQGSEA. The CDR3 DNA follows: TGCAGCGTTGCCCTCAGGGTCGGACAGCCCCAGCATTTT. This sequence encodes CSVALRVGQPQHF.

The chain combines TRBV6-1 with TRBJ1-2, with D possibly being TRBD1 (6 bases). Germline CDR1 MNHNS, CDR2 SASEGT. The CDR3 runs to 12 residues. Trimming shortened V by 5 bases and J by 5 bases, and 9 bases separated the two germline ends. CDR3 sequence: CASSWGAYGYTF. Written as DNA, the CDR3 is TGTGCCAGCAGTTGGGGGGCGTATGGCTACACCTTC.

This chain joins TRBV15 and TRBJ2-3, with D maybe TRBD2 (6 bases). V was trimmed by 0 bases and J by 2 bases, leaving 9 bases between them. Germline V gives CDR1 LNHNV, CDR2 YYDKDF (reference sequence). CDR3 length equals 15 residues. CDR3 DNA sequence: TGTGCCACCAGCAGAGATCGGGGGAACACAGATACGCAGTATTTT. Its translation: CATSRDRGNTDTQYF.

This sequence joins TRBV19 and TRBJ1-6; D gene uncertain. The germline gives CDR1 LNHDA, CDR2 SQIVND (reference sequence). The germline V and J ends were trimmed by 5 bases and 7 bases, with 9 bases remaining between them. The CDR3 sequence is 13 residues long. The CDR3 DNA follows: TGTGCCAGTAGTTTGTCCGGGAATTCACCCCTCCACTTT. Protein product: CASSLSGNSPLHF.

J is TRBJ2-7 and V is TRBV29-1, with 8 bases that match TRBD2. The V segment lost 5 bases and the J segment 0 bases; nucleotides outside the gene matches: 12. This CDR3 has 16 residues. The germline gives CDR1 SQVTM, CDR2 ANQGSEA. CDR3 sequence: CSVSRPAGGLSYEQYF. The DNA of the CDR3 is TGCAGCGTTTCCCGTCCCGCGGGGGGCCTCTCCTACGAGCAGTACTTC.

The chain joins TRBV5-1 to TRBJ2-5; 16 bases agree with TRBD2. V lost 3 bases to trimming and J lost 5 bases; unmatched junction nucleotides: 13. CDR3 length: 19 amino acids. The germline CDR1 and CDR2 sequences are SGHRS and YFSETQ. In DNA, the CDR3 is TGCGCCAGCAGCTCGCGACCGGGACTAGCGGGGGGGCGGCGGGAGACCCAGTACTTC. Amino acids: CASSSRPGLAGGRRETQYF.

In DNA, the CDR3 is TGTGCCAGCAGGAGGGTAGGGGGCCAAGAGACCCAGTACTTC. Translated, it gives CASRRVGGQETQYF. The rearrangement uses TRBV5-4 and TRBJ2-5, with D perhaps matching TRBD1 (6 bases). V was shortened by 5 bases and J by 1 base, with 12 bases between the two germline ends. Germline CDR1 is SGHNT and CDR2 is YYREEE (reference sequence). The CDR3 is 14 residues long.

Points on this clone: This sample also contains other DNA sequences that code for the same CDR3. Here the CDR3 reads CASSPDGVYGYTF. The CDR3 region has the DNA TGTGCCAGCTCACCAGACGGGGTCTATGGCTACACCTTC. The J gene is TRBJ1-2, the V gene TRBV18; no clear D gene. Germline lookup yields CDR1 KGHSH and CDR2 LQKENI. The CDR3 contains 13 residues. Between the trimmed V and J ends, which lost 2 bases and 4 bases, there was a span of 8 bases.

The CDR3 region is CASSLKTSTSGYTF. Written as DNA, the CDR3 is TGTGCCAGCAGCTTGAAGACCTCCACGAGCGGCTACACCTTC. This rearrangement joins TRBV5-6 to TRBJ1-2; unclear D gene. V dropped 1 base and J dropped 8 bases, with 15 bases sitting between them. The CDR3 loop spans 14 amino acids. The germline V gene encodes CDR1 SGHDT and CDR2 YYEEEE. The complete variable domain, with remaining parts taken from reference TRBV5-6 and TRBJ1-2, reads DAGVTQSPTHLIKTRGQQVTLRCSPKSGHDTVSWYQQALGQGPQFIFQYYEEEERQRGNFPDRFSGHQFPNYSSELNVNALLLGDSALYLCASSLKTSTSGYTFGSGTRLTVV.

This chain connects TRBV7-2 to TRBJ1-3; no clear D gene. The CDR3 covers 15 residues. CDR1 is SGHTA, CDR2 FQGNSA, per germline. V lost 8 bases and J lost 2, with 16 bases in between. The chain's CDR3 is CASAHRTTAGNTIYF. In DNA form, the CDR3 reads TGTGCCAGCGCACACCGAACTACCGCTGGAAACACCATATATTTT.

This clone has a single count. The chain has TRBV11-2 and TRBJ1-6, with 7 bases lining up with TRBD1. The length of the CDR3 is 16 residues. V shed 3 bases, J shed 9 bases, and the junction held 11 bases outside the gene matches. Per the germline V gene, CDR1 is SGHAT and CDR2 is FQNNGV. The CDR3 nucleotides are TGTGCCAGCAGCTTCCTACAGGGGTCTCAGAGTTCACCCCTCCACTTT. Translation: CASSFLQGSQSSPLHF.

V and J are TRBV18 and TRBJ1-2, with D possibly being TRBD1 (5 bases). The CDR3 consists of 14 residues. Deletions cut 2 bases from V and 4 bases from J, with 11 bases between. Looked up from germline, CDR1 is KGHSH and CDR2 is LQKENI. CDR3 in amino acids: CASSPSQGSYGYTF. The CDR3 bases are TGTGCCAGCTCACCATCCCAGGGCTCCTATGGCTACACCTTC.

CDR3 loop: CASSPEGTRVKYF. Written as DNA, the CDR3 is TGTGCCAGCAGCCCGGAGGGGACGCGAGTCAAGTATTTT. The J gene is TRBJ2-3, the V gene TRBV5-4, with D maybe TRBD2 (6 bases). Looked up from germline, CDR1 is SGHNT and CDR2 is YYREEE (reference sequence). The CDR3 loop spans 13 amino acids. V lost 4 bases and J 13 bases, leaving 19 bases between the germline ends.

V and J are TRBV7-3 and TRBJ2-3; D is undetermined. Trimming pared 0 bases from V and 4 bases from J, leaving 5 bases between. Per the germline V gene, CDR1 is SGHTA and CDR2 is FQGTGA. CDR3 length: 13 residues. The CDR3: CASSLTLADTQYF. CDR3 DNA sequence: TGTGCCAGCAGCTTAACGTTAGCAGATACGCAGTATTTT.

This rearrangement joins TRBV25-1 to TRBJ1-5, with 7 positions matching TRBD1. CDR1 MGHDK and CDR2 SYGVNS come from the germline V gene. The CDR3 has 14 amino acids. V was clipped by 1 base and J by 9 bases; unmatched bases: 6. The CDR3 nucleotides are TGTGCCAGCAGTGAATGGGGGACAGTCTCGCCCCAGCATTTT. This codes for CASSEWGTVSPQHF.

The chain links TRBV25-1 to TRBJ2-5, with D possibly TRBD2 on 6 matching bases. This CDR3 has 14 residues. From germline, CDR1 is MGHDK and CDR2 SYGVNS. V was clipped by 8 bases and J by 2 bases, with 15 bases between them. The CDR3 protein is CASSPAGSQETQYF. DNA of the CDR3: TGTGCCAGCTCCCCTGCGGGGTCTCAAGAGACCCAGTACTTC. Complete variable domain (other parts from reference TRBV25-1 and TRBJ2-5): EADIYQTPRYLVIGTGKKITLECSQTMGHDKMYWYQQDPGMELHLIHYSYGVNSTEKGDLSSESTVSRIRTEHFPLTLESARPSHTSQYLCASSPAGSQETQYFGPGTRLLVL.

The chain couples TRBV6-6 to TRBJ1-2; possibly TRBD1 for D (6 bases). The CDR3 runs to 13 residues. V lost 2 bases to trimming and J lost 5 bases, with 9 bases between them. Germline V gene sequence: CDR1 MNHNY, CDR2 SVGAGI (reference sequence). The CDR3 coding sequence is TGTGCCAGCAGTTACGGACAGTTATATGGCTACACCTTC. It yields the protein CASSYGQLYGYTF.

V gene TRBV19 combines with J gene TRBJ1-5; 9 nucleotides match TRBD1. The junction had 13 bases not matched to a gene; V was cut back by 10 bases and J by 6 bases. This CDR3 region has 15 residues. Germline V gives CDR1 LNHDA, CDR2 SQIVND (reference sequence). The CDR3 loop reads CATGTGSSGGQPQHF. For the CDR3, the DNA is TGTGCCACTGGGACAGGGTCGTCGGGTGGTCAGCCCCAGCATTTT. The entire variable domain, with the rest obtained from reference TRBV19 and TRBJ1-5, is as follows: DGGITQSPKYLFRKEGQNVTLSCEQNLNHDAMYWYRQDPGQGLRLIYYSQIVNDFQKGDIAEGYSVSREKKESFPLTVTSAQKNPTAFYLCATGTGSSGGQPQHFGDGTRLSIL.

V and J are TRBV4-3 and TRBJ2-5, with TRBD2 matching 11 bases. CDR3 length: 17 residues. Germline V gives CDR1 LGHNA, CDR2 YSLEER. The J segment lost 2 bases and the V segment lost 0 bases, leaving 5 bases of the junction unmatched. CDR3 amino acids: CASSQDGLAGGQETQYF. CDR3 DNA sequence: TGCGCCAGCAGCCAAGATGGTCTAGCGGGGGGACAAGAGACCCAGTACTTC.

The chain carries TRBV2 and TRBJ1-2, with D uncertain. CDR3 size: 13 residues. V lost 10 bases and J lost 4, with 16 bases in between. CDR1 SNHLY and CDR2 FYNNEI come from the germline V gene. The CDR3 loop reads CANRALLIYGYTF. In DNA form, the CDR3 reads TGTGCCAACCGCGCCCTCTTGATCTATGGCTACACCTTC.

V is TRBV5-8 and J is TRBJ2-3; 9 nucleotides align to TRBD1. The CDR3 is 15 residues long. V shed 4 bases, J shed 0 bases, and the junction held 3 bases outside the gene matches. The V gene's germline CDR1 is SGHTS and CDR2 YDEGEE. CDR3 loop: CASSQGQGSTDTQYF. The CDR3 region has the DNA TGTGCCAGCAGCCAAGGACAGGGGAGCACAGATACGCAGTATTTT.

The chain combines TRBV7-2 with TRBJ1-5; D is uncertain. Per the germline V gene, CDR1 is SGHTA and CDR2 is FQGNSA. The germline V and J ends were trimmed by 2 bases and 5 bases, with 4 bases remaining between them. There are 12 residues in the CDR3. CDR3 sequence: CASSLHYQPQHF. In nucleotides, the CDR3 is TGTGCCAGCAGCTTACATTATCAGCCCCAGCATTTT.